The source of this T cell receptor (beta chain) is a study of response to subunit inactivated influenza vaccine. Notes on the study in general: The authors offered the suggestion that each seasonal influenza vaccination recruits few new T cells.

MiXCR was run by TCRdb on the RT-PCR reads, yielding one entry per CDR3 protein. The sample consists of around 480,000 distinct CDR3 sequences, 15% to 20% of them appearing once. This CDR3 comprises 16 residues. The germline V gene encodes CDR1 MNHEY and CDR2 SVGEGT. The junction had 6 bases not matched to a gene; V was cut back by 5 bases and J by 1 base. This clonotype was detected a few times. Its cognate antigen is unknown. This sample comprised CD4+ T cells sorted from PBMCs, obtained 23 to 25 months after vaccination. The sequence derives from a man in his fifties or sixties who received an inactivated influenza vaccine. The chain couples TRBV6-2 or TRBV6-3 to TRBJ2-5; TRBD2 matches at 11 bases. The CDR3 bases are TGTGCCAGCAGTGCCTCGGGACTAGCGGTCCAAGAGACCCAGTACTTC. It yields the protein CASSASGLAVQETQYF.